This TCR beta chain was captured by sequencing in a study of CD8+CD57+ T cells in acquired aplastic anemia. On the study more broadly: The mean DNA yield obtained from sorted CD4+ and CD8+ cells came to about 3 ug. Study-wide findings and caveats: Patients did not significantly differ from controls in CD8+ Simpson's diversity. Patients and controls turned out to have some 30 CD8+ CDR3 sequences in common.

This CDR3 is built from 16 residues. Germline trimming cut 6 bases from V and 4 bases from J; bases unmatched to any gene: 10. In germline, CDR1 is SNHLY, CDR2 FYNNEI. CDR3 and TCR beta VDJ profiling relied on a genomic DNA template. MiXCR was run by TCRdb on the reads, yielding one entry per CDR3 protein. The data hold 250,000 to 350,000 distinct CDR3 sequences, with 50% to 70% observed a single time. In the case of this clonotype: No antigen is known for it.

Input material: sorted CD4+, CD8+, or CD8+CD57+ T cells (not recorded which) from PBMCs. The sequence was collected from a human donor with severe aplastic anemia or a healthy control (not recorded which). The chain carries TRBV2 and TRBJ2-1; 9 bases match TRBD2. The CDR3 protein is CASSRTRGRGYNEQFF. CDR3 nucleotides: TGTGCCAGCAGCCGAACCCGCGGGAGGGGATACAATGAGCAGTTCTTC.